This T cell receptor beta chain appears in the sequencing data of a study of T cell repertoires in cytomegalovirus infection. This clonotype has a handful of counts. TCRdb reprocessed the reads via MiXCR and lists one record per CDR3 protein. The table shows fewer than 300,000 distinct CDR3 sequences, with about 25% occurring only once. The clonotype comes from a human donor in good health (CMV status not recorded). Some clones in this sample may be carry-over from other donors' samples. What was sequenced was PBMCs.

The CDR3 sequence is CASSDGLSGNTIYF. The CDR3 DNA is TGTGCCAGCAGTGATGGTCTCTCTGGAAACACCATATATTTT. The chain uses TRBV12-3 or TRBV12-4 and TRBJ1-3; D is undetermined. This CDR3 contains 14 residues. Trimming shortened V by 5 bases and J by 0 bases, and 8 bases separated the two germline ends.